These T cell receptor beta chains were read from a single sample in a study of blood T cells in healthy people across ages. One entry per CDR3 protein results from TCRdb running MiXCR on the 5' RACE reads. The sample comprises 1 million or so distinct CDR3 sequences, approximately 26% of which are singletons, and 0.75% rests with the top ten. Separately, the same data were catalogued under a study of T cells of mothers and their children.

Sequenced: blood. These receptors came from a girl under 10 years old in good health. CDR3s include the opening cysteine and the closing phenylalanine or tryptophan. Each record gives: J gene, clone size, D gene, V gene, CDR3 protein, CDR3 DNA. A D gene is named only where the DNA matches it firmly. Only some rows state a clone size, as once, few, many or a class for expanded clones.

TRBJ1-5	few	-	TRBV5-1	CASSLVRGNKNQPQHF	TGCGCCAGCAGCTTGGTTAGAGGGAACAAGAATCAGCCCCAGCATTTT
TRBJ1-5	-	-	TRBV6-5	CASSYTEGLPQHF	TGTGCCAGCAGTTACACGGAGGGATTGCCCCAGCATTTT
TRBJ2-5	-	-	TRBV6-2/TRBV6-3	CASFRQEQETQYF	TGTGCCAGCTTCAGACAGGAACAAGAGACCCAGTACTTC
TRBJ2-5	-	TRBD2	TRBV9	CASSLGGIGYQETQSF	TGTGCCAGCAGCTTGGGAGGGATCGGGTACCAAGAGACCCAGTCCTTC
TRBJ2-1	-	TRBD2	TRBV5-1	CASSFGTSGRNEQFF	TGCGCCAGCAGCTTCGGGACTAGCGGGAGGAATGAGCAGTTCTTC
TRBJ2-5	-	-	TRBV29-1	CSSLARGPGETQYF	TGCAGCTCCCTAGCGAGAGGGCCCGGAGAGACCCAGTACTTC
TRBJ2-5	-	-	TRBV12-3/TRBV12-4	CASRQESYTIQETQYF	TGTGCCAGCAGACAGGAGTCCTACACTATCCAAGAGACCCAGTACTTC
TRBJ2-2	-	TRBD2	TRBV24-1	CATSGGSGGELFF	TGTGCCACTAGCGGGGGGTCTGGAGGGGAGCTGTTTTTT
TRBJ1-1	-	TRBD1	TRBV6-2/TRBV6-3	CASNPYRGSEAFF	TGTGCCAGCAACCCGTACAGGGGGTCTGAAGCTTTCTTT
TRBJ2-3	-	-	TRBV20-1	CSANEGKQDTQYF	TGCAGTGCTAATGAGGGGAAACAAGATACGCAGTATTTT
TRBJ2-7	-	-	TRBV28	CASSPETGYEQYF	TGTGCCAGCAGTCCTGAGACAGGCTACGAGCAGTACTTC
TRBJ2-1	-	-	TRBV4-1	CASSQETDDYNEQFF	TGCGCCAGCAGCCAAGAAACGGACGACTACAATGAGCAGTTCTTC
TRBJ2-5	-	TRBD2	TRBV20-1	CSARVAGTETQYF	TGCAGTGCTAGAGTAGCGGGTACAGAGACCCAGTACTTC
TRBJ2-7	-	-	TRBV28	CASSGGLKYEQYF	TGTGCCAGCAGTGGCGGCCTCAAGTACGAGCAGTACTTC
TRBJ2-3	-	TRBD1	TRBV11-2	CASSSTFRTGEKKSSTDTQYF	TGTGCCAGCAGCTCTACCTTCCGGACAGGGGAAAAAAAATCCTCCACAGATACGCAGTATTTT
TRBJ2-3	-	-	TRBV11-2	CASRLGVSPYTDTQYF	TGTGCCAGCAGACTAGGGGTATCGCCCTACACAGATACGCAGTATTTT
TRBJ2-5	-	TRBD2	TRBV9	CASSESSGGETQYF	TGTGCCAGCAGCGAGTCTAGCGGGGGGGAGACCCAGTACTTC
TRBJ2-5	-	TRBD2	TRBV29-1	CSVWAGLITQETQYF	TGCAGCGTCTGGGCGGGACTAATAACCCAAGAGACCCAGTACTTC
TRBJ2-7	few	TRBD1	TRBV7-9	CTSSLRDRAHEQYF	TGTACCAGCAGCTTACGGGACAGGGCCCACGAGCAGTACTTC
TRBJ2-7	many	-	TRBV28	CASSLRDKTYEQYF	TGTGCCAGCAGCCTCAGGGACAAAACCTACGAGCAGTACTTC
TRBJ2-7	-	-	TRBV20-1	CSARKWRGDPYEQYF	TGCAGTGCTAGGAAGTGGAGGGGGGATCCGTATGAGCAGTACTTC
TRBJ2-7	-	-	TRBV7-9	CASSLGSGGEQYF	TGTGCCAGCAGCTTAGGATCAGGGGGGGAGCAGTACTTC
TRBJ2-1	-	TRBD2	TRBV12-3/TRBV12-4	CASSVGLAGGRNEQFF	TGTGCCAGCAGTGTGGGACTAGCGGGCGGACGGAATGAGCAGTTCTTC
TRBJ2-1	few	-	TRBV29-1	CSVTELINEQFF	TGCAGCGTTACCGAACTGATCAATGAGCAGTTCTTC
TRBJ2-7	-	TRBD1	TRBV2	CASSAPQGGSYEQYF	TGTGCCAGCAGTGCCCCACAGGGGGGTTCCTACGAGCAGTACTTC
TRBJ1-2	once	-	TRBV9	CASSVGVQAYGYTF	TGTGCCAGCAGCGTAGGTGTCCAGGCCTATGGCTACACCTTC
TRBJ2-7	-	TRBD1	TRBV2	CASSGLDRAYEQYF	TGTGCCAGCAGTGGGCTGGACAGGGCCTACGAGCAGTACTTC
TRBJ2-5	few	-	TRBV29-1	CSVTEGLLETQYF	TGCAGCGTTACGGAGGGGTTATTAGAGACCCAGTACTTC
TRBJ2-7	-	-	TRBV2	CASSFRAPSAEQYF	TGTGCCAGCAGTTTTCGAGCTCCTAGTGCCGAGCAGTACTTC
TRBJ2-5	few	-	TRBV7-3	CASSMGGGHQETQYF	TGTGCCAGCAGCATGGGCGGGGGCCACCAAGAGACCCAGTACTTC
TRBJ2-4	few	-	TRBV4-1	CASAFQDSAKNIQYF	TGCGCCAGCGCTTTTCAGGATTCGGCCAAAAACATTCAGTACTTC
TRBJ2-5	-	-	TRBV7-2	CASSPALTGEMGETQYF	TGTGCCAGCAGCCCAGCCCTGACAGGAGAGATGGGAGAGACCCAGTACTTC
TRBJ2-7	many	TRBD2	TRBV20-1	CSARDRALGLTYEQYF	TGCAGTGCTAGAGATCGCGCATTGGGACTAACCTACGAGCAGTACTTC
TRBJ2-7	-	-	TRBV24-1	CATSESPGPQNIEQYF	TGTGCCACCAGTGAAAGCCCAGGGCCCCAGAATATCGAGCAGTACTTC
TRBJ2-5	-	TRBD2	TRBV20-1	CSARAQLAGGETQYF	TGCAGTGCTAGAGCGCAATTAGCGGGAGGAGAGACCCAGTACTTC
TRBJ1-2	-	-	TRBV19	CASSLGIQSSYGYTF	TGTGCCAGTAGTCTAGGGATACAGAGTAGCTATGGCTACACCTTC
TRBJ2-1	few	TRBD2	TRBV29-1	CSVEHPREGLENEQFF	TGCAGCGTTGAACATCCCCGGGAGGGCCTTGAGAATGAGCAGTTCTTC
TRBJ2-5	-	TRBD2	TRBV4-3	CASSQDRAAHSGQYF	TGCGCCAGCAGCCAAGATAGGGCCGCTCATAGCGGGCAGTACTTC
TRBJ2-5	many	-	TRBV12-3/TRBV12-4	CASSPRYQETQYF	TGTGCCAGCAGTCCTAGATATCAAGAGACCCAGTACTTC
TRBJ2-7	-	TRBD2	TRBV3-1	CASSHRGTSGTYEQYF	TGTGCCAGCAGCCACCGAGGGACTAGCGGCACCTACGAGCAGTACTTC
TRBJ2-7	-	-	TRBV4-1	CASSQEETVAGEQYF	TGCGCCAGCAGCCAAGAGGAGACGGTCGCGGGGGAGCAGTACTTC
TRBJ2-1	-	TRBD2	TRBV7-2	CASSFTSGRNSYNEQFF	TGTGCCAGCAGCTTTACTAGCGGGAGGAATTCCTACAATGAGCAGTTCTTC
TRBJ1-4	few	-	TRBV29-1	CSITGPNEKLFF	TGCAGCATTACAGGGCCTAATGAAAAACTGTTTTTT
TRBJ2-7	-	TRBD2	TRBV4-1	CASSQRHGLAGGSEQYF	TGCGCCAGCAGCCAAAGACACGGACTAGCGGGAGGCAGCGAGCAGTACTTC
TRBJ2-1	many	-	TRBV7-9	CASSNRLPSYNEQFF	TGTGCCAGCAGCAACAGACTACCCTCCTACAATGAGCAGTTCTTC
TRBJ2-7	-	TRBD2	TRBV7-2	CASSLVGLASSYEQYF	TGTGCCAGCAGCTTAGTGGGACTAGCATCCTCCTACGAGCAGTACTTC
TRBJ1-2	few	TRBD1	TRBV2	CASNRRQGEAGYTF	TGTGCCAGCAATCGGCGACAGGGTGAGGCTGGCTACACCTTC
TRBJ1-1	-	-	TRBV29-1	CSVVSTPTEAFF	TGCAGTGTTGTCTCAACCCCGACTGAAGCTTTCTTT
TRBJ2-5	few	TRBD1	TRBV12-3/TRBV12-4	CASRSGQGVAETQYF	TGTGCCAGCAGATCCGGCCAGGGGGTGGCAGAGACCCAGTACTTC
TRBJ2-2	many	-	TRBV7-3	CASSLSPTGNTGELFF	TGTGCCAGCAGCTTATCCCCCACAGGGAACACCGGGGAGCTGTTTTTT
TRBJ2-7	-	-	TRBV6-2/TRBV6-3	CACSFSRDQGPGEQYF	TGTGCCTGCAGTTTTTCCCGGGACCAGGGTCCGGGGGAGCAGTACTTC
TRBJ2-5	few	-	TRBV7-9	CASSNQRETQYF	TGTGCCAGCAGCAACCAACGGGAGACCCAGTACTTC
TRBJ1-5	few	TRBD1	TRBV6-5	CASSYSGQPHQPQHF	TGTGCCAGCAGTTACTCGGGACAGCCACATCAGCCCCAGCATTTT